This T cell receptor (beta chain) was profiled in a study of shared clonotypes between healthy human individuals. V shed 2 bases and J shed 4 bases, with 19 bases lying between them. Germline CDR1 MNHNS, CDR2 SASEGT. CDR3 length equals 17 residues. The assay was immunoSEQ multiplex PCR, and TCRdb's table has in-frame clones only and misses some. In the table there are roughly 2.1 million clones, under 95% of which are singletons. Naive CD8 cells comprised CD45RO-negative, CCR7-positively selected cells, excluding terminally differentiated effector memory CD45RA+ cells. The source is a man younger than 30 in good health. Some clones in this sample may be carry-over from other donors' samples. The gene calls are TRBV6-1 and TRBJ2-3, with D possibly matching TRBD2 (6 bases). The sequencing input was naive CD8+ T cells from PBMCs. CDR3 DNA: TGTGCCAGCAGTGAAATTTGGTCGGGGGAGTGGCCAGATACGCAGTATTTT. This encodes CASSEIWSGEWPDTQYF.